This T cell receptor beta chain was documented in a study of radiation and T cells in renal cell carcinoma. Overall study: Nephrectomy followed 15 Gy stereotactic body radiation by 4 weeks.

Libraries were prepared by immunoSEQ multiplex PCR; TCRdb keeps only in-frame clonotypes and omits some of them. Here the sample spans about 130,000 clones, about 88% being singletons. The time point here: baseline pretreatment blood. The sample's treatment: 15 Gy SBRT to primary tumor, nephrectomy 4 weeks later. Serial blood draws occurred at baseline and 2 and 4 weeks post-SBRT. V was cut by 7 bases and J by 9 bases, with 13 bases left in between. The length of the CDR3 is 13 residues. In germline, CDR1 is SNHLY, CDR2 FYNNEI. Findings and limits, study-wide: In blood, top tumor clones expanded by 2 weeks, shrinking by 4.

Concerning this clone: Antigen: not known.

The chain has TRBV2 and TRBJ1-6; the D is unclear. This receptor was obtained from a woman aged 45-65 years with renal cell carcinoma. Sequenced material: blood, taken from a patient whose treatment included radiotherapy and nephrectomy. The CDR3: CASKDERASPLHF. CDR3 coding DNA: TGTGCCAGCAAAGATGAAAGGGCTTCACCCCTCCACTTT.